This is a list of T cell receptor beta chains from one sample in a study of T cell responses to AZD1222 COVID-19 vaccine. Assay used: immunoSEQ multiplex PCR; TCRdb lists only in-frame clones, some missing. The profile shows some 170,000 clones, approximately 90% of them singletons. This specimen was peripheral blood, taken on day 0 of AZD1222 vaccination. These TCRs come from an adult in good health. Each CDR3 is given with its conserved first and last residue. The order of the fields is CDR3 length, V gene, D gene, clone size, J gene, CDR3 protein, CDR3 DNA. The D gene is left open where the match is weak. Clone size is not always given. Where it is, it says once, few, many or a class for expanded clones.

>15|TRBV5-6|.|.|TRBJ1-1
CASSPGGGPNTEAFF
TGTGCCAGCAGCCCCGGGGGAGGGCCGAACACTGAAGCTTTCTTT
>16|TRBV13|TRBD2|.|TRBJ2-1
CASSDTSGMGGNEQFF
TGTGCCAGCAGCGACACTAGCGGGATGGGCGGCAATGAGCAGTTCTTC
>13|TRBV18|.|.|TRBJ1-1
CASSPKQATEAFF
TGTGCCAGCTCACCAAAACAGGCCACTGAAGCTTTCTTT
>15|TRBV13|.|.|TRBJ2-3
CASSLVPSATDTQYF
TGTGCCAGCAGCTTAGTCCCTAGCGCTACAGATACGCAGTATTTT
>12|TRBV11-1|TRBD1|.|TRBJ1-1
CASRLRGTEAFF
TGTGCCAGCAGGCTCAGGGGGACTGAAGCTTTCTTT
>14|TRBV28|.|.|TRBJ1-2
CASSAGSAAGGYTF
TGTGCCAGCAGTGCCGGGAGCGCGGCCGGTGGCTACACCTTC
>14|TRBV19|.|.|TRBJ1-1
CASSLGAWGTEAFF
TGTGCCAGTAGTCTCGGGGCCTGGGGCACTGAAGCTTTCTTT
>15|TRBV11-2|TRBD1|.|TRBJ2-7
CASSLVGQRAYEQYF
TGTGCCAGCAGCTTAGTGGGACAGCGAGCCTACGAGCAGTACTTC
>14|TRBV29-1|.|.|TRBJ1-1
CSVDTDGLNTEAFF
TGCAGCGTTGATACGGACGGTTTGAACACTGAAGCTTTCTTT
>16|TRBV5-8|.|few|TRBJ1-3
CASSRFNIFAGNTIYF
TGTGCCAGCAGCCGATTCAACATATTTGCTGGAAACACCATATATTTT
>14|TRBV15|TRBD1|.|TRBJ1-2
CATSRGLDRGGYTF
TGTGCCACCAGCAGAGGACTGGACAGGGGTGGCTACACCTTC
>14|TRBV30|TRBD1|.|TRBJ2-7
CAFSPGQGPGEQYF
TGTGCCTTCAGCCCGGGACAGGGGCCGGGAGAGCAGTACTTC
>13|TRBV6-1|.|.|TRBJ1-1
CASSYGVGTEAFF
TGTGCCAGCAGTTATGGCGTGGGCACTGAAGCTTTCTTT
>16|TRBV11-3|TRBD1|.|TRBJ1-1
CASSLGRDRPNTEAFF
TGTGCCAGCAGCTTAGGGCGGGACAGGCCGAACACTGAAGCTTTCTTT
>14|TRBV19|.|.|TRBJ1-3
CASRVISSGNTIYF
TGTGCCAGTAGGGTCATAAGCTCTGGAAACACCATATATTTT